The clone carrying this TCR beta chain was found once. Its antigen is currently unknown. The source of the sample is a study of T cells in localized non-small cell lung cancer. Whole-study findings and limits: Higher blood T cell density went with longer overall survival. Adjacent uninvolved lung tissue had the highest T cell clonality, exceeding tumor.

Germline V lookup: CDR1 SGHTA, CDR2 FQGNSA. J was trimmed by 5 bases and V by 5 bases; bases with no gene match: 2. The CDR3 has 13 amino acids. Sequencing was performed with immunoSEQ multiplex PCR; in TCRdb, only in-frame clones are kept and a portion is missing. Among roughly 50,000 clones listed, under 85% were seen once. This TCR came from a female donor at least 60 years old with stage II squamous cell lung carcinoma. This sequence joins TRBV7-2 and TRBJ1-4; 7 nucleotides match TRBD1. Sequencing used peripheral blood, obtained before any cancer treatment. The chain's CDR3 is CASSRQGNEKLFF. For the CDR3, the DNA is TGTGCCAGCAGCCGACAGGGAAATGAAAAACTGTTTTTT.